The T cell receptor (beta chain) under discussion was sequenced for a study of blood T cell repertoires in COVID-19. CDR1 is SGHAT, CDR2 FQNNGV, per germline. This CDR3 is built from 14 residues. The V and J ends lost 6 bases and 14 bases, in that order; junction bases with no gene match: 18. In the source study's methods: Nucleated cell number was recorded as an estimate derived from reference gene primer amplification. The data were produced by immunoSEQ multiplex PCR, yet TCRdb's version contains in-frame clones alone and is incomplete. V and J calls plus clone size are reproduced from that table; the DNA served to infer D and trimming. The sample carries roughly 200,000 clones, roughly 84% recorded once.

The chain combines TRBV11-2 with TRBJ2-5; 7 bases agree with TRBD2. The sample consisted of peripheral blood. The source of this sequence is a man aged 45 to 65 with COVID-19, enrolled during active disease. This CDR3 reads CASSPVGEGRASYF. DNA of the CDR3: TGTGCCAGCAGTCCCGTAGGTGAGGGGAGGGCCTCCTACTTC.